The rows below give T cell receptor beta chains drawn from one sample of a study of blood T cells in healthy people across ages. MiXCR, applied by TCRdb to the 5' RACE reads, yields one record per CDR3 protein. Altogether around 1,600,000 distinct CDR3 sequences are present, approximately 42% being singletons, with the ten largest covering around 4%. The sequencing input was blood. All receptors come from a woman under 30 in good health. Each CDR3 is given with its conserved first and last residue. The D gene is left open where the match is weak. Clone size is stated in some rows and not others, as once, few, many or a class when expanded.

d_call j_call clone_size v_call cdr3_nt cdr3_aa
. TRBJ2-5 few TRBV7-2 TGTGCCAGCAGCTTAGTTTGGCAGGGGGGTCAGACCCAGTACTTC CASSLVWQGGQTQYF
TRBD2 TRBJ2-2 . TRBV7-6 TGTGCCAGCAGCACTATAGCGGGGGGGCGTGCCGGGGAGCTGTTTTTT CASSTIAGGRAGELFF
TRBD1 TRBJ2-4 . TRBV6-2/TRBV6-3 TGTGCCAGCAGCTCCTCCCGGGACAGGGTCGCCAAAAACATTCAGTACTTC CASSSSRDRVAKNIQYF
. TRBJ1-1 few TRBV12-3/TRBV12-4 TGTGCCAGCAGCCGGACCCTTGGGACGGCGAACACTGAAGCTTTCTTT CASSRTLGTANTEAFF
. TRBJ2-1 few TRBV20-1 TGCAGTGCTAGAAGCGGTTTGGCATCCTACAATGAGCAGTTCTTC CSARSGLASYNEQFF
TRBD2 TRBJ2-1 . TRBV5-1 TGCGCCAGCAGCAGATCCGGGACTAGCGGGAGTAATGAGCAGTTCTTC CASSRSGTSGSNEQFF
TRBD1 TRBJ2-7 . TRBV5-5 TGTGCCAGCAGCTTTAATGGCAGGGGGCCCTACGAGCAGTACTTC CASSFNGRGPYEQYF
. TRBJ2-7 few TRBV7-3 TGTGCCAACGGGTTCTCCTACGAGCAGTACTTC CANGFSYEQYF
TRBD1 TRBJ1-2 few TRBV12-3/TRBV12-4 TGTGCCAGCAGTCCCCGGACAGGGGGCGCCGGGGGCTACACCTTC CASSPRTGGAGGYTF
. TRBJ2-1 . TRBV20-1 TGCAGTGCTAGAGGCCCCAGAACTTACAATGAGCAGTTCTTC CSARGPRTYNEQFF
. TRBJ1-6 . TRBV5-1 TGCGCCAGCAGCTTGCTTCAGGGATCGGATTCACCCCTCCACTTT CASSLLQGSDSPLHF
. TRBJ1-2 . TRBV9 TGTGCCAGCAGCGTAGGCGCAGTAGCCTATGGCTACACCTTC CASSVGAVAYGYTF
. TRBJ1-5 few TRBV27 TGTGCCAGCAGCAAGACAGATAGCAATCAGCCCCAGCATTTT CASSKTDSNQPQHF
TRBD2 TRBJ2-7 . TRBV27 TGTGCCAGCAGCTTGAAGAGCGGGAGGGCCAAAGCCTCCGAGCAGTACTTC CASSLKSGRAKASEQYF
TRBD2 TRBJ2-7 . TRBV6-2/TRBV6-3 TGTGCCAGCATCGGACTAGCGAACTACAATGAGCAGTACTTC CASIGLANYNEQYF
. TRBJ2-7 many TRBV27 TGTGCCAGCAGCTTCGGGCACTCCTACGAGCAGTACTTC CASSFGHSYEQYF
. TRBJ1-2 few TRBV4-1 TGCGCCAGCAGCCAAGCGCCCGTTAACTATGGCTACACCTTC CASSQAPVNYGYTF
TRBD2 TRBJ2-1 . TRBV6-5 TGTGCCAGCAGGGAAATAGCGGGAGGTATCAATGAGCAGTTCTTC CASREIAGGINEQFF
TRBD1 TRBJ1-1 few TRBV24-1 TGTGCCACCAGTGATCCCCGGACAGGAGGAACTGAAGCTTTCTTT CATSDPRTGGTEAFF
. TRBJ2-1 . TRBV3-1 TGTGCCAGCAGCCGGGTTAGGGATGAGCAGTTCTTC CASSRVRDEQFF
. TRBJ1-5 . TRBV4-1 TGCGCCAGCAGCCAAATGGGCCTGGGCAGGGGCTATCAGCCCCAGCATTTT CASSQMGLGRGYQPQHF
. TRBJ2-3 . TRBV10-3 TGTGCCATCAGAAGGGGGTCGGATACGCAGTATTTT CAIRRGSDTQYF
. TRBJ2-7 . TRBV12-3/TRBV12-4 TGTGCCAGCAGTTTAAGTGGCGGGCCCGGGTACGAGCAGTACTTC CASSLSGGPGYEQYF
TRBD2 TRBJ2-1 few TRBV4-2 TGTGCCAGCAGCCAAGGACTAGCGGGAGGATACAATGAGCAGTTCTTC CASSQGLAGGYNEQFF
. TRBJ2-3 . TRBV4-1 TGCGCCAGCAGCCAAGAGGTTAGTCTTCTTTCAGATACGCAGTATTTT CASSQEVSLLSDTQYF
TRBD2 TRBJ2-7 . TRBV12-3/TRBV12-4 TGTGCCAGCATTCAAGAAGGGTTGGCTAGCGGGGGCTCCTACAATGAGCAGTACTTC CASIQEGLASGGSYNEQYF
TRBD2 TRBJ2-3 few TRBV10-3 TGTGCCATCAGTAGGGGACTAGCGGGAGTCACACATACGCAGTATTTT CAISRGLAGVTHTQYF
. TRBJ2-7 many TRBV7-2 TGTGCCAGCAGCCATACGTTAGGTTCGAGCGGGCTCTCCTACGAGCAGTACTTC CASSHTLGSSGLSYEQYF
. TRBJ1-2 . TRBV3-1 TGTGCCAGCAGCCAAGCGGCAGGGCGAGGCTACACCTTC CASSQAAGRGYTF
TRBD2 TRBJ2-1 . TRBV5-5 TGTGCCAGCAGCCTTCTCAGGACTAGCGGGGGGTCATACAATGGGCAGTTCTTC CASSLLRTSGGSYNGQFF
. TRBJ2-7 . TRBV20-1 TGCAGTGTTACGGGAGACAGCGACGAGCAGTACTTC CSVTGDSDEQYF
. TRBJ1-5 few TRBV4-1 TGCGCCAGCAGCCAAGGACTAGCGAGGAGCGTTCGTCAGCCCCAGCATTTT CASSQGLARSVRQPQHF
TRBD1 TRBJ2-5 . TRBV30 TGTGCCTGGAAAAGGACAGGGGGCCCGAAAGAGACCCAGTACTTC CAWKRTGGPKETQYF
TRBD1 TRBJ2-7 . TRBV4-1 TGCGCCAGCAGCAAAGGACAGGGTGTGGACTCCTACGAGCAGTACTTC CASSKGQGVDSYEQYF
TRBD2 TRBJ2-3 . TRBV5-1 TGCGCCAGCAGCTTGGAACCGCTGCGGGGGGCGACAGATACGCAGTATTTT CASSLEPLRGATDTQYF
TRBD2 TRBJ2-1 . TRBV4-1 TGCGCCAGCAGCCAAGATAGGCTAGCGGGGCCCAATGAGCAGTTCTTC CASSQDRLAGPNEQFF
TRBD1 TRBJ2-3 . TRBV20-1 TGCAGTGCTTCTTCCGGGACAGGAGCTGATACGCAGTATTTT CSASSGTGADTQYF
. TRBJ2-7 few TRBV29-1 TGCAGCGTTACCGCCTCCTACGAGCAGTACTTC CSVTASYEQYF
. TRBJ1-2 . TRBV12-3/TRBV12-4 TGTGCCAGCAGTTTGGGGGGGAGTGGGTATGGCTACACCTTC CASSLGGSGYGYTF
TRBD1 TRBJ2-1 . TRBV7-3 TGTGCCAGCAGCCCGGACAGGGCAGAGACCCAGTTCTTC CASSPDRAETQFF
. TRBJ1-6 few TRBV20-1 TGCAGTGCTAGAGCATCCCGGGGGTCACCCCTCCACTTT CSARASRGSPLHF
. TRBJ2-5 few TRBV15 TGTGCCACCAGCAGGTTGGGGGGAGAGACCCAGTACTTC CATSRLGGETQYF
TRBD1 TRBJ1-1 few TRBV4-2 TGTGCCAGCAGCCAAGATATTCATCCTTCTGGGACAGGGTCGACTGAAGCTTTCTTT CASSQDIHPSGTGSTEAFF
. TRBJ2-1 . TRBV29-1 TGCAGCGTTGGACGGGGAAGGGACAATGAGCAGTTCTTC CSVGRGRDNEQFF
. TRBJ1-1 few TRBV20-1 TGCAGTGCTAGAGTTCCGGTTGGGGACACTGAAGCTTTCTTT CSARVPVGDTEAFF
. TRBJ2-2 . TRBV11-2 TGTGCCAGCAGTTTAGACATGACCGGGGAGCTGTTTTTT CASSLDMTGELFF
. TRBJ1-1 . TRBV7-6 TGTGCCAGCAGCCCCGAGGCAGGGGTAAATGAAGCTTTCTTT CASSPEAGVNEAFF
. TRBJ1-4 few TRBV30 TGTGCCTGGAGTGGCCCTAGAGGAAAACTGTTTTTT CAWSGPRGKLFF
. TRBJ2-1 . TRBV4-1 TGCGCCAGCAGCTCAAGATCTAGGGTTGAATTTCATGAGCAGTTCTTC CASSSRSRVEFHEQFF
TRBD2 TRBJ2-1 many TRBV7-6 TGTGCCAGCAGCTTAGATGCACTAGCGGTATACAATGAGCAGTTCTTC CASSLDALAVYNEQFF
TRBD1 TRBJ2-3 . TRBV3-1 TGTGCCAGCAGTCACCACAGGGGAGAAGGAGATACGCAGTATTTT CASSHHRGEGDTQYF
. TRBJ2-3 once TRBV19 TGTGCCAGTATTGGTCGGAGCTCAGATACGCAGTATTTT CASIGRSSDTQYF